This TCR beta chain stems from a study of blood T cell repertoires in COVID-19. Study summary: Acute-phase and convalescent COVID-19 samples originated in the United States, Italy and Spain. The analysed material was cDNA or gDNA that came from T cells, B-cell-depleted T cells, or PBMCs.

Trimming removed 6 bases from V and 4 bases from J; junction bases left unmatched: 9. Per the germline V gene, CDR1 is SGDLS and CDR2 is YYNGEE. The CDR3 is made up of 14 amino acids. Original processing notes: Amplification from reference gene primers served as the basis for estimated nucleated cell counts. Produced via immunoSEQ multiplex PCR; TCRdb's table is partial and in-frame only. That table supplies the V and J calls and clone size; D and trimming were determined from the DNA. In the table there are fewer than 150,000 clones, approximately 84% of which are singletons. The TCR originated in a human donor in a cohort sampled during active COVID-19. This chain uses TRBV9 with TRBJ1-2; TRBD1 matches 7 bases. Sequencing was done on a sample of peripheral blood. DNA of the CDR3: TGTGCCAGCAAGGCCTCGGGACAGCTCTATGGCTACACCTTC. It translates to CASKASGQLYGYTF. Using reference TRBV9 and TRBJ1-2 for the parts outside the CDR3, the full variable domain is DSGVTQTPKHLITATGQRVTLRCSPRSGDLSVYWYQQSLDQGLQFLIQYYNGEERAKGNILERFSAQQFPDLHSELNLSSLELGDSALYFCASKASGQLYGYTFGSGTRLTVV.